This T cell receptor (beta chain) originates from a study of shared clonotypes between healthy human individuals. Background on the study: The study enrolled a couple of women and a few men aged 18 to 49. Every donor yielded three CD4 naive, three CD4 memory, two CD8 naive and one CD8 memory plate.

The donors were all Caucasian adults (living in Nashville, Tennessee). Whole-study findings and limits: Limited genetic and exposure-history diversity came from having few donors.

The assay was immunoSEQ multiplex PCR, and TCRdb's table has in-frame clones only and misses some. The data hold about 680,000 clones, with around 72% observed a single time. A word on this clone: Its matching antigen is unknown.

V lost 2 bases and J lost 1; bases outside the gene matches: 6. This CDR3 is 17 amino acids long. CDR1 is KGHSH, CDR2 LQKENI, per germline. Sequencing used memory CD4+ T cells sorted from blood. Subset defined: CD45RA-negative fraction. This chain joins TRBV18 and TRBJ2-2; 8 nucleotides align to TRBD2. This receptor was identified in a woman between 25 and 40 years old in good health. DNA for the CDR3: TGTGCCAGCTCACCAAGGTCAAGCGGGAGGAACACCGGGGAGCTGTTTTTT. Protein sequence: CASSPRSSGRNTGELFF.